Reported below is one T cell receptor (beta chain). This entry belongs to a study of T cell responses to AZD1222 COVID-19 vaccine. Clones were sequenced by immunoSEQ multiplex PCR, and TCRdb holds only the in-frame ones, with some missing. Of roughly 200,000 clones in the sample, 80% to 95% were seen once. V lost 0 bases and J 0 bases, leaving 6 bases between the germline ends. Germline V lookup: CDR1 SGHDT, CDR2 YYEEEE. The CDR3 covers 14 residues. The sample was peripheral blood, taken 28 days after the second dose of the MenACWY control vaccine. The clonotype was recovered from an adult who received the MenACWY meningococcal vaccine as a control. V and J are TRBV5-6 and TRBJ1-2; D is uncertain. For the CDR3, the DNA is TGTGCCAGCAGCTTGGGGAATGCTAACTATGGCTACACCTTC. Translated: CASSLGNANYGYTF.